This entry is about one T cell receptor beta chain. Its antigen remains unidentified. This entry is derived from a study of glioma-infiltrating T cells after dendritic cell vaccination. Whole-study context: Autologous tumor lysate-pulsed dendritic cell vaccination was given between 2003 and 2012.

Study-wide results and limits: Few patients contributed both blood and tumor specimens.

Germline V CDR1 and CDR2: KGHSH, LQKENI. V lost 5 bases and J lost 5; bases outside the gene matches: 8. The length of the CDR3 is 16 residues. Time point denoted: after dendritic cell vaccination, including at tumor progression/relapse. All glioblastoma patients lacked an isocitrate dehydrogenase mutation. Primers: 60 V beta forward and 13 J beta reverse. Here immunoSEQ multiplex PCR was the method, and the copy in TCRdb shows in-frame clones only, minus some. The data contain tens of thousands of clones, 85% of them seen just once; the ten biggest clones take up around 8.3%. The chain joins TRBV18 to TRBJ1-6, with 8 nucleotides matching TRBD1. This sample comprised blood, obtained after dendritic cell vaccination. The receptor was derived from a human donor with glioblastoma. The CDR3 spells CASSRGQGKNNSPLHF. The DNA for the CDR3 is TGTGCCAGCTCAAGAGGACAGGGAAAAAATAATTCACCCCTCCACTTT.